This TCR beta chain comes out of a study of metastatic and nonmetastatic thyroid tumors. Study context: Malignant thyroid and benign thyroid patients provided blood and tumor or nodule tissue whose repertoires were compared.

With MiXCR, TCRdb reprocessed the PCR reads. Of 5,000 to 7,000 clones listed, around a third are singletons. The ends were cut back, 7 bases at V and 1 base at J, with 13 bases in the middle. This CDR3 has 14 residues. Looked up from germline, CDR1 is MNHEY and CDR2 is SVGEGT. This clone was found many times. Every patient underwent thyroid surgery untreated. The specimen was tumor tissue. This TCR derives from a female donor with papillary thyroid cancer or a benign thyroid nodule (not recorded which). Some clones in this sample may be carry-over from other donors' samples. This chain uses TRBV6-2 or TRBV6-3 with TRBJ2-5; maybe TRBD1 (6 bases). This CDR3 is CASTITGFQETQYF. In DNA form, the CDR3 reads TGTGCCAGCACCATAACAGGGTTCCAAGAGACCCAGTACTTC.